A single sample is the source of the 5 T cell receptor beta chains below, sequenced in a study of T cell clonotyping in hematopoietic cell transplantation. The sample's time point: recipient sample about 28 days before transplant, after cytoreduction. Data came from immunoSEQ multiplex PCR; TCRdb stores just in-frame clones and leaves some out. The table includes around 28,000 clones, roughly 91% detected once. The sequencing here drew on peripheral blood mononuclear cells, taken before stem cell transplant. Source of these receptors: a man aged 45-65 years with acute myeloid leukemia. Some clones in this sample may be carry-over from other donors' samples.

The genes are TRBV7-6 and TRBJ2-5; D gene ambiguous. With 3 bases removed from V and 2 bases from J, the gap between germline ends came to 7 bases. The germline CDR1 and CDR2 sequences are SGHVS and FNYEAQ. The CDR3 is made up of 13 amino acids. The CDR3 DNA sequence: TGTGCCAGCAGCTTTACTTATCAAGAGACCCAGTACTTC. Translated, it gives CASSFTYQETQYF.

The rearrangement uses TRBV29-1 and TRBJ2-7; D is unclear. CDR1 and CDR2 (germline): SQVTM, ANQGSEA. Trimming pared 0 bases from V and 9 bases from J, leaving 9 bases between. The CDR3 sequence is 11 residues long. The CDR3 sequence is CSVEEYRGQYF. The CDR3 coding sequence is TGCAGCGTTGAAGAGTACCGCGGGCAGTACTTC.

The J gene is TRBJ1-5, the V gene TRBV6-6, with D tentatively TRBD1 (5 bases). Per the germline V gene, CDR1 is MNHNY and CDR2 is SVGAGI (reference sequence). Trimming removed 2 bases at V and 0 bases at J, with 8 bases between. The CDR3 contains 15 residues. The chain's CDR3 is CASSYQQASNQPQHF. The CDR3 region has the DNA TGTGCCAGCAGTTACCAACAGGCTAGCAATCAGCCCCAGCATTTT.

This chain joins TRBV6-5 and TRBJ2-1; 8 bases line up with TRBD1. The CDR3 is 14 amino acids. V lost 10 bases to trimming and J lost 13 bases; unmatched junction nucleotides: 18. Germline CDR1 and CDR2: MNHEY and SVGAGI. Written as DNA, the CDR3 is TGTGCCACCAGAAGACCTGGCGGACAGGGTAGTCAGTTCTTC. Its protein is CATRRPGGQGSQFF.

CDR3 loop: CASSFMLGDKRGNTF. The CDR3, as DNA: TGCGCCAGCAGCTTTATGCTAGGGGACAAGCGGGGAAACACCTTC. The chain links TRBV5-1 to TRBJ1-2; D may be TRBD1 (6 bases). This CDR3 is 15 amino acids long. Per germline, CDR1 SGHRS and CDR2 YFSETQ. Between the trimmed V and J ends, which lost 2 bases and 12 bases, there was a span of 23 bases.